The 9 T cell receptor beta chains reported below all come from one sample, sequenced in a study of T cells in Graves' hyperthyroidism and ophthalmopathy. Amplified TCR beta CDR3 regions came from RNA transcripts. During a first-round RT-PCR of the TCR CDR3, the HTBI primer set was used. TCRdb re-derived calls from the multiplex PCR reads in MiXCR, one entry per CDR3 protein. Here the sample spans 450,000 to 700,000 distinct CDR3 sequences, around 42% being singletons. Specimen: peripheral blood or thyroid tissue (not recorded which). The receptors derive from an adult woman with Graves' disease, either hyperthyroidism or ophthalmopathy (not recorded which).

This clonotype was detected only a few times. The chain is built from TRBV28 and TRBJ1-4, with D perhaps matching TRBD1 (5 bases). Germline V CDR1 and CDR2: MDHEN, SYDVKM. Trimming removed 5 bases at V and 4 bases at J, with 14 bases between. This CDR3 is built from 15 residues. This chain's CDR3 is CASSPSGVRNEKLFF. CDR3 nucleotide sequence: TGTGCCAGCAGTCCCTCGGGGGTTCGTAATGAAAAACTGTTTTTT.

For this clonotype: The junction differs from germline at one of its ends, possibly a read error. This chain connects TRBV7-2 to TRBJ2-5; 7 nucleotides line up with TRBD1. CDR3 length: 14 amino acids. Per the germline V gene, CDR1 is SGHTA and CDR2 is FQGNSA. CDR3 coding DNA: TGCGCCAGCAGCAACCGACAGGGTGTGAGGACCCAGTACTTC. As protein: CASSNRQGVRTQYF.

This clonotype was recorded many times. The CDR3: CASSTTGVNTEAFF. The DNA of the CDR3 is TGTGCCAGCAGTACAACAGGGGTGAACACTGAAGCTTTCTTT. The rearrangement joins TRBV6-1 to TRBJ1-1; 7 bases map to TRBD1. Germline-derived CDR1 and CDR2 are MNHNS and SASEGT. The CDR3 is made up of 14 amino acids. V was pared by 5 bases and J by 0 bases, with 3 bases of the junction left unmatched.

This clonotype was counted at least ten times. The chain couples TRBV7-9 to TRBJ1-1; D unresolved. This CDR3 region has 14 residues. Germline lookup yields CDR1 SEHNR and CDR2 FQNEAQ (reference sequence). V lost 3 bases to trimming and J lost 2 bases, with 10 bases between them. CDR3 sequence: CASSFFGRNTEAFF. The CDR3 DNA follows: TGTGCCAGCAGCTTCTTCGGCCGAAACACTGAAGCTTTCTTT.

A remark on this clonotype: The conserved phenylalanine or tryptophan normally closing the CDR3 is absent here, so this likely arose from a read error. The chain uses TRBV27 and TRBJ1-5, with no clear D. The V gene's germline CDR1 is MNHEY and CDR2 SMNVEV (reference sequence). This CDR3 contains 14 residues. CDR3 coding DNA: TGCGCCAGCAGTTTATACCCTACTAGTCAGCCCCAGCATTCT. Protein: CASSLYPTSQPQHS.

This clonotype was seen repeatedly, ten times or more. The chain combines TRBV5-5 with TRBJ1-2; 8 bases agree with TRBD1. The germline V gene encodes CDR1 SGHKS and CDR2 YYEKEE (reference sequence). The CDR3 is 14 residues long. V was pared by 4 bases and J by 2 bases, with 4 bases of the junction left unmatched. The CDR3 protein is CASSKTGANYGYTF. CDR3 DNA: TGTGCCAGCAGCAAGACAGGGGCGAACTATGGCTACACCTTC.

As to this clonotype: The junction does not match germline at one end; this may be a read error. This CDR3 is CASSLDRGYEKLLF. The DNA for the CDR3 is TGTGCCAGCAGCCTTGACAGGGGTTACGAAAAACTGCTTTTT. The rearrangement joins TRBV28 to TRBJ1-4, with 8 bases fitting TRBD1. CDR1 and CDR2 (germline): MDHEN, SYDVKM. This CDR3 spans 14 amino acids.

The sample holds many counts of this clonotype. CDR3: CASSYRQGLAFF. The CDR3 DNA reads as TGTGCCAGCAGTTACAGGCAGGGCTTGGCTTTCTTT. J is TRBJ1-1 and V is TRBV6-5; possibly TRBD1 for D (5 bases). The CDR3 has 12 residues. In germline, CDR1 is MNHEY, CDR2 SVGAGI. Trimming cost V 2 bases and J 11 bases, with 12 bases left between them.

This clonotype was counted many times. The genes are TRBV5-1 and TRBJ2-5; D remains ambiguous. The CDR3 runs 15 residues. The V and J ends lost 4 bases and 2 bases respectively, with 15 bases between them. Per germline, CDR1 SGHRS and CDR2 YFSETQ. CDR3 in amino acids: CASSPRFGHQETQYF. CDR3 nucleotide sequence: TGCGCCAGCAGCCCCCGATTCGGGCATCAAGAGACCCAGTACTTC.